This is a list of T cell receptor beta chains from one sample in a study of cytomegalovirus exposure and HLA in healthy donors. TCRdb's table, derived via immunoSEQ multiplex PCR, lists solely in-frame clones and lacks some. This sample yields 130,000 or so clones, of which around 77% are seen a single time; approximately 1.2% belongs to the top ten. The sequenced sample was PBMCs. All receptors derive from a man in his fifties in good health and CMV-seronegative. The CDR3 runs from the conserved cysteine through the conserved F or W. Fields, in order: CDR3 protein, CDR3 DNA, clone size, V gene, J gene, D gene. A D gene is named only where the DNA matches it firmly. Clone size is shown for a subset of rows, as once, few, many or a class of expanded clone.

CDR3aa: CASSARTSGPYEQYF
CDR3nt: TGCGCCAGCAGCGCAAGGACTAGCGGACCCTACGAGCAGTACTTC
abundance: NA
v_gene: TRBV10-1
j_gene: TRBJ2-7
d_gene: TRBD2

CDR3aa: CASSQQGTYEQYF
CDR3nt: TGTGCCAGCAGCCAACAGGGGACCTACGAGCAGTACTTC
abundance: NA
v_gene: TRBV27
j_gene: TRBJ2-7
d_gene: TRBD1

CDR3aa: CASSSRGNEQFF
CDR3nt: TGTGCCAGCAGTTCCCGGGGCAATGAGCAGTTCTTC
abundance: once
v_gene: TRBV28
j_gene: TRBJ2-1
d_gene: NA

CDR3aa: CASSRTSGSREQFF
CDR3nt: TGTGCCAGCAGCCGGACTAGCGGGAGTCGTGAGCAGTTCTTC
abundance: NA
v_gene: TRBV7-2
j_gene: TRBJ2-1
d_gene: TRBD2

CDR3aa: CASSSGNFGTQYF
CDR3nt: TGTGCCAGCAGCTCCGGGAACTTCGGTACGCAGTATTTT
abundance: NA
v_gene: TRBV5-6
j_gene: TRBJ2-3
d_gene: NA

CDR3aa: CASSQDVQGKTNEQFF
CDR3nt: TGCGCCAGCAGCCAAGACGTACAGGGGAAAACCAATGAGCAGTTCTTC
abundance: NA
v_gene: TRBV4-1
j_gene: TRBJ2-1
d_gene: TRBD1

CDR3aa: CASSGTSGRGNEQFF
CDR3nt: TGTGCCAGCAGTGGGACTAGCGGGAGGGGCAATGAGCAGTTCTTC
abundance: NA
v_gene: TRBV6-6
j_gene: TRBJ2-1
d_gene: TRBD2

CDR3aa: CASSFRGLGDTEAFF
CDR3nt: TGTGCCAGCAGTTTCAGGGGGCTAGGGGACACTGAAGCTTTCTTT
abundance: NA
v_gene: TRBV27
j_gene: TRBJ1-1
d_gene: TRBD1

CDR3aa: CASSSGGISSYNEQFF
CDR3nt: TGCGCCAGCAGTTCCGGAGGGATTTCCTCCTACAATGAGCAGTTCTTC
abundance: once
v_gene: TRBV5-1
j_gene: TRBJ2-1
d_gene: NA

CDR3aa: CASSGSGGRGEKLFF
CDR3nt: TGTGCCAGCAGCGGTTCCGGGGGGCGCGGAGAAAAACTGTTTTTT
abundance: NA
v_gene: TRBV9
j_gene: TRBJ1-4
d_gene: NA

CDR3aa: CASSPSGVAYEQYF
CDR3nt: TGTGCCAGCAGTCCCTCGGGGGTCGCCTACGAGCAGTACTTC
abundance: NA
v_gene: TRBV6-5
j_gene: TRBJ2-7
d_gene: NA

CDR3aa: CASSIPGLAGNEQFF
CDR3nt: TGTGCCAGCAGTATTCCGGGACTAGCTGGTAATGAGCAGTTCTTC
abundance: NA
v_gene: TRBV7-6
j_gene: TRBJ2-1
d_gene: TRBD2

CDR3aa: CASSATGGSGYTF
CDR3nt: TGTGCCAGCAGTGCAACAGGGGGCAGTGGCTACACCTTC
abundance: once
v_gene: TRBV2
j_gene: TRBJ1-2
d_gene: TRBD1

CDR3aa: CASSVTLAGDHEQYF
CDR3nt: TGTGCCAGCAGCGTAACACTAGCGGGAGACCACGAGCAGTACTTC
abundance: NA
v_gene: TRBV11-2
j_gene: TRBJ2-7
d_gene: TRBD2

CDR3aa: CASSFDRATEAFF
CDR3nt: TGCGCCAGCAGTTTTGACAGGGCCACTGAAGCTTTCTTT
abundance: NA
v_gene: TRBV10-1
j_gene: TRBJ1-1
d_gene: TRBD1

CDR3aa: CASRAIAGDEKLFF
CDR3nt: TGTGCCAGCCGGGCCATCGCGGGGGATGAAAAACTGTTTTTT
abundance: NA
v_gene: TRBV19
j_gene: TRBJ1-4
d_gene: NA

CDR3aa: CASSFYGDGYTF
CDR3nt: TGTGCCAGCAGCTTCTACGGGGATGGCTACACCTTC
abundance: few
v_gene: TRBV7-9
j_gene: TRBJ1-2
d_gene: NA

CDR3aa: CASSESFGGELFF
CDR3nt: TGCGCCAGCAGTGAGTCTTTCGGGGGGGAGCTGTTTTTT
abundance: NA
v_gene: TRBV10-1
j_gene: TRBJ2-2
d_gene: NA

CDR3aa: CASSDPPEGTDTQYF
CDR3nt: TGTGCCAGCAGTGACCCACCGGAGGGCACAGATACGCAGTATTTT
abundance: few
v_gene: TRBV6-1
j_gene: TRBJ2-3
d_gene: NA

CDR3aa: CASSYGQSNYGYTF
CDR3nt: TGTGCCAGCAGCTACGGACAATCTAACTATGGCTACACCTTC
abundance: NA
v_gene: TRBV11-1
j_gene: TRBJ1-2
d_gene: NA

CDR3aa: CASSYGQSPLPHF
CDR3nt: TGTGCCAGCAGTTATGGTCAGTCGCCCCTTCCGCACTTC
abundance: once
v_gene: TRBV6-6
j_gene: TRBJ2-7
d_gene: NA

CDR3aa: CASSPAGTGVADTQYF
CDR3nt: TGTGCCAGCAGCCCGGCCGGGACAGGGGTGGCAGATACGCAGTATTTT
abundance: NA
v_gene: TRBV7-2
j_gene: TRBJ2-3
d_gene: TRBD1

CDR3aa: CASRRTGGSNEQFF
CDR3nt: TGTGCCAGCAGGAGGACAGGGGGTAGCAATGAGCAGTTCTTC
abundance: NA
v_gene: TRBV2
j_gene: TRBJ2-1
d_gene: TRBD1

CDR3aa: CASSKTSGYTDTQYF
CDR3nt: TGTGCCAGCAGCAAGACTAGCGGTTACACAGATACGCAGTATTTT
abundance: NA
v_gene: TRBV28
j_gene: TRBJ2-3
d_gene: TRBD2

CDR3aa: CSVLVSGANVLTF
CDR3nt: TGCAGCGTGTTAGTGTCTGGGGCCAACGTCCTGACTTTC
abundance: NA
v_gene: TRBV29-1
j_gene: TRBJ2-6
d_gene: NA

CDR3aa: CSVDPGGTQYF
CDR3nt: TGCAGCGTTGACCCGGGAGGGACCCAGTACTTC
abundance: few
v_gene: TRBV29-1
j_gene: TRBJ2-5
d_gene: TRBD2

CDR3aa: CAISESQQGGEQYF
CDR3nt: TGTGCCATCAGTGAGTCCCAGCAGGGAGGCGAGCAGTACTTC
abundance: NA
v_gene: TRBV10-3
j_gene: TRBJ2-7
d_gene: NA

CDR3aa: CASSLSGGALYEQFF
CDR3nt: TGTGCCAGCAGCTTATCCGGGGGAGCCCTCTATGAGCAGTTCTTC
abundance: NA
v_gene: TRBV7-2
j_gene: TRBJ2-1
d_gene: NA

CDR3aa: CASSLERPSAGQPQHF
CDR3nt: TGTGCCAGCAGTTTAGAGCGTCCGTCTGCGGGGCAGCCCCAGCATTTT
abundance: once
v_gene: TRBV28
j_gene: TRBJ1-5
d_gene: NA

CDR3aa: CASLRAGELFF
CDR3nt: TGTGCCAGCCTGCGGGCCGGGGAGCTGTTTTTT
abundance: once
v_gene: TRBV6-1
j_gene: TRBJ2-2
d_gene: NA

CDR3aa: CASSGQGAGDTQYF
CDR3nt: TGTGCCAGCAGTGGCCAGGGGGCAGGGGATACGCAGTATTTT
abundance: many
v_gene: TRBV6-1
j_gene: TRBJ2-3
d_gene: TRBD1

CDR3aa: CASCFATGGPYEQYF
CDR3nt: TGTGCCAGCTGCTTCGCGACAGGGGGCCCCTACGAGCAGTACTTC
abundance: once
v_gene: TRBV6-6
j_gene: TRBJ2-7
d_gene: TRBD1

CDR3aa: CASSLVRLAGGNEQFF
CDR3nt: TGCGCCAGCAGCTTGGTCCGACTAGCGGGGGGCAATGAGCAGTTCTTC
abundance: few
v_gene: TRBV5-1
j_gene: TRBJ2-1
d_gene: TRBD2

CDR3aa: CASSPGSSNQPQHF
CDR3nt: TGTGCCAGCAGCCCGGGAAGTAGCAATCAGCCCCAGCATTTT
abundance: NA
v_gene: TRBV7-6
j_gene: TRBJ1-5
d_gene: NA

CDR3aa: CASSSTTTEAFF
CDR3nt: TGTGCCAGCAGCTCGACAACGACTGAAGCTTTCTTT
abundance: NA
v_gene: TRBV5-6
j_gene: TRBJ1-1
d_gene: NA

CDR3aa: CASSEFRLVGGNTIYF
CDR3nt: TGTGCCAGCAGTGAATTCCGACTGGTGGGTGGAAACACCATATATTTT
abundance: NA
v_gene: TRBV25-1
j_gene: TRBJ1-3
d_gene: NA

CDR3aa: CASSLGTGDIDTQYF
CDR3nt: TGTGCCAGCAGCTTAGGGACAGGGGACATAGATACGCAGTATTTT
abundance: NA
v_gene: TRBV7-6
j_gene: TRBJ2-3
d_gene: TRBD1

CDR3aa: CASSYGGGFQPQHF
CDR3nt: TGTGCCAGCAGTTACGGGGGGGGGTTTCAGCCCCAGCATTTT
abundance: few
v_gene: TRBV6-6
j_gene: TRBJ1-5
d_gene: NA

CDR3aa: CASSLGATPGAFF
CDR3nt: TGTGCCAGCAGCTTGGGGGCCACCCCCGGAGCTTTCTTT
abundance: NA
v_gene: TRBV5-4
j_gene: TRBJ1-1
d_gene: NA

CDR3aa: CASSFSAGPYEQYF
CDR3nt: TGTGCCAGCAGCTTTTCCGCCGGTCCCTACGAGCAGTACTTC
abundance: NA
v_gene: TRBV7-3
j_gene: TRBJ2-7
d_gene: NA

CDR3aa: CASSMGWGQSSYNEQFF
CDR3nt: TGTGCCAGCAGTATGGGTTGGGGGCAGAGCTCCTACAATGAGCAGTTCTTC
abundance: few
v_gene: TRBV27
j_gene: TRBJ2-1
d_gene: NA

CDR3aa: CASSLGTDYGYTF
CDR3nt: TGTGCCAGCAGCTTGGGAACTGACTATGGCTACACCTTC
abundance: NA
v_gene: TRBV5-4
j_gene: TRBJ1-2
d_gene: NA